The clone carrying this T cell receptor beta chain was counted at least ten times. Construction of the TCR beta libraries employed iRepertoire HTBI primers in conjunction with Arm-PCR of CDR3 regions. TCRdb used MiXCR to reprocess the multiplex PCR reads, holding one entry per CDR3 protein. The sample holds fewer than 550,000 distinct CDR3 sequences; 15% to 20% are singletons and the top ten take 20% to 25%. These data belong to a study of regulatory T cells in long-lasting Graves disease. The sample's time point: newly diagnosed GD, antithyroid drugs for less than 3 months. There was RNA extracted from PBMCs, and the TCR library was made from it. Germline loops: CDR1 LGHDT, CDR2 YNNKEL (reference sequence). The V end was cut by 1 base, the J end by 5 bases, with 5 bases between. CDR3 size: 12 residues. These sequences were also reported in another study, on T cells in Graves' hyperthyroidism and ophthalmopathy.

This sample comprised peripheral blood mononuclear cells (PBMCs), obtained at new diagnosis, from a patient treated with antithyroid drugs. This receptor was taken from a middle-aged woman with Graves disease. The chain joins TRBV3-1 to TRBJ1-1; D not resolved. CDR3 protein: CASSQGFTEAFF. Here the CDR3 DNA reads TGTGCCAGCAGCCAAGGGTTTACTGAAGCTTTCTTT.